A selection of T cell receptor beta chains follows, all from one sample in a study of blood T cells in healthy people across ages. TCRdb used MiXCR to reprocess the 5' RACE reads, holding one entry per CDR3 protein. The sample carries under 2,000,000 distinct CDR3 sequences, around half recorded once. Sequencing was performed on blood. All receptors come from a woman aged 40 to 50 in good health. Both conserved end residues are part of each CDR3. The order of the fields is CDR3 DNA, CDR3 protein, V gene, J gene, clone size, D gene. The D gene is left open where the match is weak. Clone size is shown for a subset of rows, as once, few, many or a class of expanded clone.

TGTGCCACCAGTGATCCTCAAAGAAACTATGGCTACACCTTC	CATSDPQRNYGYTF	TRBV24-1	TRBJ1-2	.	.
TGTGCCAGCAACTTTAGGGGGACAGGGTCGGAGACCCAGTACTTC	CASNFRGTGSETQYF	TRBV28	TRBJ2-5	.	TRBD1
TGCGCCAGCAGCCAACTGGAGGGCACGAATGAAAAACTGTTTTTT	CASSQLEGTNEKLFF	TRBV4-3	TRBJ1-4	few	.
TGCAGTGCTAGAGTGGCCCCCCTAGCGGGGAAAAAAAGGCCCCCAGCGGGGCAGTACTTC	CSARVAPLAGKKRPPAGQYF	TRBV20-1	TRBJ2-7	once	TRBD2
TGTGCCAGCAGCTTAGGTGGGCGTTTAAGCTCCTACGAGCAGTACTTC	CASSLGGRLSSYEQYF	TRBV7-6	TRBJ2-7	.	.
TGTGCCAGCAGTAGCCCCTCGCGAGCGGGGGGGACCAATGAGCAGTACTTC	CASSSPSRAGGTNEQYF	TRBV6-2/TRBV6-3	TRBJ2-4	.	TRBD2
TGTGCCAGCGCGCAGCAAGAGACCCAGTACTTC	CASAQQETQYF	TRBV28	TRBJ2-5	many	.
TGTGCCAGCAGCTCCCAAGGGGGCTACAATGAGCAGTTCTTC	CASSSQGGYNEQFF	TRBV7-2	TRBJ2-1	few	.
TGTGCCAGCAGTGATCGTGGAAATGTTGAAGCTTTCTTT	CASSDRGNVEAFF	TRBV2	TRBJ1-1	.	.
TGTGCCAGCAGGGTAACCGGGACAGGGTACGAGCAGTACTTT	CASRVTGTGYEQYF	TRBV21-1	TRBJ2-7	.	.
TGTGCCAGCAGTTTTATAGCGGGGTCTTCCTACGAGCAGTACTTC	CASSFIAGSSYEQYF	TRBV5-6	TRBJ2-7	few	TRBD2
TGTGCCAGCAATCCCACAGGAAATTCACCCCTCCACTTT	CASNPTGNSPLHF	TRBV12-3/TRBV12-4	TRBJ1-6	.	.
TGCAGTGCTAGAGATCGGGACAGGGGGAATGAGCAGTACTTC	CSARDRDRGNEQYF	TRBV20-1	TRBJ2-5	.	TRBD1
TGTGCCAGCAAAGTTGCGGCAGGGGGCTTCAACTATGGCTACACCTTC	CASKVAAGGFNYGYTF	TRBV6-5	TRBJ1-2	.	TRBD1
TGTGCCGGAGGACAGTCCCAAGAGACCCAGTACTTC	CAGGQSQETQYF	TRBV7-9	TRBJ2-5	.	.
TGTGCCAGCAGTTTGCCACTCGGAAGGGAGCAGTACTTC	CASSLPLGREQYF	TRBV28	TRBJ2-7	.	.
TGTGCCAGCAGCCCCGGACTAGCAGAGACCCAGTTCTTC	CASSPGLAETQFF	TRBV7-2	TRBJ2-1	.	TRBD2
TGTGCCAGCAGCGCCGCCGGGACTGGTCCCTACGAGCAGTACTTC	CASSAAGTGPYEQYF	TRBV7-2	TRBJ2-7	once	.
TGCAGTGCCCACTATTCAGCGGGGGGAATCTACGAGCAGTACTTC	CSAHYSAGGIYEQYF	TRBV20-1	TRBJ2-7	few	TRBD2
TGTGCCAGCTCACCACGGGGAATTGATGAGCAGTTCTTC	CASSPRGIDEQFF	TRBV18	TRBJ2-1	.	.
TGTGCCACCAGTGATACCGGGACACCCTGGGAGACCCAGTACTTC	CATSDTGTPWETQYF	TRBV24-1	TRBJ2-5	.	.
TGTGCCAGCAGCTCTAATTTAGGAAGTGTCGGGGGAGTCACAGATACGCAGTATTTT	CASSSNLGSVGGVTDTQYF	TRBV9	TRBJ2-3	.	.
TGTGCCAGCAGCCCCCAGGAGGACTCCTACGAGCAGTACTTC	CASSPQEDSYEQYF	TRBV7-6	TRBJ2-7	.	.
TGTGCCACTAGCGGGGCGGGTCAGGAGCAGTACTTC	CATSGAGQEQYF	TRBV6-5	TRBJ2-4	few	TRBD2
TGCAGTGCTAGAAAAGCGGGGGGATTAATAGATACGCAGTATTTT	CSARKAGGLIDTQYF	TRBV20-1	TRBJ2-3	.	TRBD2
TGTGCCAGCAGCCAAGCCCTGCCGGGAGGACTAGCGGGGGGGCAAGATACGCAGTATTTT	CASSQALPGGLAGGQDTQYF	TRBV4-2	TRBJ2-3	once	TRBD2
TGCAGCGTGAACGGGCTAGCGGGTAGCCATGAGCAGTTCTTC	CSVNGLAGSHEQFF	TRBV29-1	TRBJ2-1	.	TRBD2
TGCGCCAGCAGCCAAGACAACGGAGTAAATGAGCAGTTCTTC	CASSQDNGVNEQFF	TRBV4-1	TRBJ2-1	few	.
TGTGCCAGCAGTGACCCTCTGGGGGCCAACGTCCTGACTTTC	CASSDPLGANVLTF	TRBV6-2/TRBV6-3	TRBJ2-6	.	.
TGTGCCAGCAGTTACAGGAGCGGGGGGCAAGAGACCCAGTACTTC	CASSYRSGGQETQYF	TRBV6-6	TRBJ2-5	.	TRBD2
TGCAGCGTTGGGACAGTACGTGAAGCTTTCTTT	CSVGTVREAFF	TRBV29-1	TRBJ1-1	.	.
TGCGCCAGCAGCCCGGGGGCGGGGGTGAGCACTGAAGCTTTCTTT	CASSPGAGVSTEAFF	TRBV5-1	TRBJ1-1	.	.